This record covers a single TCR beta chain. The data were taken from a study of blood T cell repertoires in COVID-19. For the study at large: Donors in the United States, Italy and Spain gave samples during acute or convalescent COVID-19.

There are 16 residues in the CDR3. CDR1 is SGHTS, CDR2 YDEGEE, per germline. Trimming cost V 5 bases and J 2 bases; bases outside gene matches: 9. The data were produced by immunoSEQ multiplex PCR, yet TCRdb's version contains in-frame clones alone and is incomplete. The table shows about 480,000 clones, with 80% to 90% occurring only once. Those enrolled, adults aged roughly 18 to 100 years, came from about 24 US areas. The study assigned cohorts using participant-reported clinical history. Recovery meant two consecutive negative NP/OP PCR tests, professional clearance, or resolved symptoms. This rearrangement joins TRBV5-8 to TRBJ2-3; 9 bases line up with TRBD1. The receptor was isolated from a woman between 55 and 75 years old who had recovered from COVID-19. Specimen: PBMCs or T cells enriched from blood (not recorded which). In nucleotides, the CDR3 is TGTGCCAGCAGAAATTACAGGGGGCTTGTCACAGATACGCAGTATTTT. This gives the protein CASRNYRGLVTDTQYF.